One and the same sample provided the 27 T cell receptor beta chains below, sequenced in a study of control samples from healthy donors and cancer patients. Profiled with immunoSEQ multiplex PCR; TCRdb holds only in-frame clones, not every one. The repertoire holds some 140,000 clones, roughly 94% seen once, with 5% to 6.5% in the top ten. The sample taken for sequencing was blood. The receptors derive from a man aged 35-49 years in good health.

This sequence joins TRBV9 and TRBJ2-3, with unresolved D. V lost 2 bases to trimming and J lost 0 bases, with 7 bases between them. The CDR3 is 14 residues long. CDR1 is SGDLS and CDR2 is YYNGEE in the germline V gene. Here the CDR3 reads CASSVVPSTDTQYF. CDR3 nucleotides: TGTGCCAGCAGCGTCGTTCCAAGCACAGATACGCAGTATTTT.

This sequence joins TRBV6-1 and TRBJ1-4; D unresolved. The CDR3 is 11 amino acids. Germline V CDR1 and CDR2: MNHNS, SASEGT. Trimming pared 3 bases from V and 8 bases from J, leaving 4 bases between. The CDR3 reads CASSEWEKLFF. Written as DNA, the CDR3 is TGTGCCAGCAGTGAGTGGGAAAAACTGTTTTTT.

This chain connects TRBV10-2 to TRBJ2-2; no clear D. Germline CDR1 is WSHSY and CDR2 is SAAADI. Deletions cut 5 bases from V and 4 bases from J, with 5 bases between. CDR3 length: 12 residues. The CDR3 bases are TGCGCCAGCAGTTCCCCCACCGGGGAGCTGTTTTTT. It encodes CASSSPTGELFF.

A note on this clone: Sequence at one end of the junction differs from germline and may be a read error. The V gene is TRBV18, the J gene TRBJ1-5; 7 bases fit TRBD1. Looked up from germline, CDR1 is KGHSH and CDR2 is LQKENI. CDR3 size: 14 residues. CDR3 nucleotide sequence: TGTGCCAGCTCTCCACAGGGGATGAATCAGCCCCAGCATTTT. Its translation: CASSPQGMNQPQHF.

This rearrangement joins TRBV28 to TRBJ1-2; D unresolved. The CDR3 is 13 residues long. Between the trimmed V and J ends, which lost 2 bases and 4 bases, there was a span of 8 bases. Germline CDR1 is MDHEN and CDR2 is SYDVKM. CDR3 bases: TGTGCCAGCAGTTTACCCTTTAGCTATGGCTACACCTTC. It specifies CASSLPFSYGYTF.

The chain is built from TRBV7-3 and TRBJ1-1; 7 bases fit TRBD1. With 6 bases clipped from V and 4 bases from J, the junction kept 11 bases outside the gene matches. The CDR3 runs to 15 residues. CDR1 is SGHTA and CDR2 is FQGTGA in the germline V gene. CDR3 DNA: TGTGCCAGCAGTGCCACGACAGGGTTTAGCACTGAAGCTTTCTTT. It codes for CASSATTGFSTEAFF.

This clone occurred many times. As DNA, the CDR3 is TGTGCCAGCAGTTCGGACAGGAGAACTGAAGCTTTCTTT. Its translation: CASSSDRRTEAFF. V usage is TRBV6-5 and J usage is TRBJ1-1; 7 bases map to TRBD1. V was pared by 4 bases and J by 5 bases, with 4 bases of the junction left unmatched. Germline CDR1 MNHEY, CDR2 SVGAGI. The CDR3 has 13 residues.

The genes are TRBV28 and TRBJ2-5; TRBD1 is a possible D gene (6 bases). The germline V and J ends were trimmed by 7 bases and 4 bases, with 13 bases remaining between them. CDR1 MDHEN and CDR2 SYDVKM come from the germline V gene. This CDR3 has 13 amino acids. CDR3 coding DNA: TGTGCCAGCATGTCAGGGGACGGAGAGACCCAGTACTTC. It codes for CASMSGDGETQYF.

The sample holds a few counts of this clone. The chain uses TRBV19 and TRBJ2-3, with D unclear. Trimming removed 4 bases from V and 3 bases from J, with 14 bases in between. The CDR3 runs 15 residues. The V gene's germline CDR1 is LNHDA and CDR2 SQIVND (reference sequence). Here the CDR3 DNA reads TGTGCCAGTAGTACCGGACGGCTGAAAACAGATACGCAGTATTTT. Translated: CASSTGRLKTDTQYF.

V is TRBV6-4 and J is TRBJ1-2, with D unresolved. Trimming shortened V by 3 bases and J by 3 bases, and 2 bases separated the two germline ends. The germline V gene has CDR1 MRHNA and CDR2 SNTAGT. The CDR3 loop spans 11 amino acids. The CDR3 here is CASSDYYGYTF. CDR3 bases: TGTGCCAGCAGTGATTACTATGGCTACACCTTC.

This sequence joins TRBV5-6 and TRBJ2-3, with 14 bases aligning to TRBD2. There are 16 residues in the CDR3. Per the germline V gene, CDR1 is SGHDT and CDR2 is YYEEEE. Trimming took 2 bases from V and 6 from J; bases not matched to a gene: 5. The CDR3 DNA reads as TGTGCCAGCAGCTTCTGGACTAGCGGGGGGATGGATACGCAGTATTTT. Protein: CASSFWTSGGMDTQYF.

The chain joins TRBV5-4 to TRBJ1-1, with D perhaps matching TRBD1 (5 bases). Germline values: CDR1 SGHNT, CDR2 YYREEE (reference sequence). CDR3 length: 11 residues. Between the trimmed V and J ends, which lost 4 bases and 7 bases, there was a span of 8 bases. The DNA of the CDR3 is TGTGCCAGCAGCCTGGGACGTGAAGCTTTCTTT. Amino acid sequence: CASSLGREAFF.

On this clone: This sample also contains other DNA sequences that code for the same CDR3. This sequence joins TRBV7-3 and TRBJ1-1; D is unresolved. V was shortened by 2 bases and J by 0 bases, with 10 bases between the two germline ends. The germline gives CDR1 SGHTA, CDR2 FQGTGA. CDR3 length equals 15 residues. The CDR3 loop reads CASSLSSGVNTEAFF. The CDR3 region has the DNA TGTGCCAGCAGCTTATCGTCGGGAGTGAACACTGAAGCTTTCTTT.

The V call is TRBV9, the J call TRBJ1-2, with TRBD1 identical over 7 bases. The J segment lost 2 bases and the V segment lost 3 bases, leaving 4 bases of the junction unmatched. Germline V gene lookup returns CDR1 SGDLS and CDR2 YYNGEE. CDR3 length: 14 amino acids. The DNA for the CDR3 is TGTGCCAGCAGCGCGACAGGGTGGAACTATGGCTACACCTTC. It yields the protein CASSATGWNYGYTF. Drawing the rest from reference TRBV9 and TRBJ1-2, the complete variable domain is DSGVTQTPKHLITATGQRVTLRCSPRSGDLSVYWYQQSLDQGLQFLIQYYNGEERAKGNILERFSAQQFPDLHSELNLSSLELGDSALYFCASSATGWNYGYTFGSGTRLTVV.

The gene calls are TRBV27 and TRBJ2-6; D not certain. Trimming took 5 bases from V and 0 from J, leaving 8 bases between them. The CDR3 totals 15 residues. In germline, CDR1 is MNHEY, CDR2 SMNVEV (reference sequence). CDR3 residues: CASSPQVSGANVLTF. The DNA of the CDR3 is TGTGCCAGCAGTCCTCAGGTCTCTGGGGCCAACGTCCTGACTTTC.

This chain joins TRBV14 and TRBJ1-1, with D unclear. The V gene's germline CDR1 is SGHDN and CDR2 FVKESK. The CDR3 is 13 residues long. V lost 4 bases and J 2 bases, leaving 8 bases between the germline ends. CDR3 region: CASSPSLNTEAFF. CDR3 bases: TGTGCCAGCAGCCCCAGCCTTAACACTGAAGCTTTCTTT.

The rearrangement joins TRBV6-5 to TRBJ1-6; 10 nucleotides align to TRBD1. This CDR3 spans 15 amino acids. The V gene's germline CDR1 is MNHEY and CDR2 SVGAGI. V lost 8 bases and J lost 6; bases outside the gene matches: 7. The CDR3 is CASRPGTGVNSPLHF. Written as DNA, the CDR3 is TGTGCCAGCCGGCCCGGGACAGGGGTTAATTCACCCCTCCACTTT.

The chain carries TRBV15 and TRBJ1-2; 7 bases are a match to TRBD1. The germline V gene has CDR1 LNHNV and CDR2 YYDKDF (reference sequence). The CDR3 loop spans 14 amino acids. Germline trimming cut 6 bases from V and 4 bases from J; bases unmatched to any gene: 8. In DNA, the CDR3 is TGTGCCACCAGGCCAGGGGGGGGCGTCTATGGCTACACCTTC. It specifies CATRPGGGVYGYTF.

The V and J genes are TRBV28 and TRBJ2-3; D is uncertain. There are 13 residues in the CDR3. Germline V gene lookup returns CDR1 MDHEN and CDR2 SYDVKM. Trimming pared 6 bases from V and 4 bases from J, leaving 11 bases between. In DNA, the CDR3 is TGTGCCAGCAGGTCTGACATCTCAGATACGCAGTATTTT. It is translated as CASRSDISDTQYF.

Notes on this clone: The same CDR3 is also encoded by other DNA sequences in this sample. V is TRBV11-2 and J is TRBJ2-7; D remains ambiguous. The V end lost 1 base, the J end lost 3 bases, and 7 bases lay between the germline ends. This CDR3 has 13 amino acids. Per germline, CDR1 SGHAT and CDR2 FQNNGV. Written as DNA, the CDR3 is TGTGCCAGCAGCTTAGCTTCTAACTACGAGCAGTACTTC. Protein sequence: CASSLASNYEQYF.

This clone was seen just once. The chain recombines TRBV2 with TRBJ2-7; TRBD1 matches 7 bases. The CDR3 has 13 residues. In germline, CDR1 is SNHLY, CDR2 FYNNEI. The ends lost 7 bases at V and 3 bases at J; junction bases unmatched: 6. Here the CDR3 DNA reads TGTGCCAGCAAACAGGGGAATTTCTACGAGCAGTACTTC. This translates into CASKQGNFYEQYF.

There are many counts of this clone. This rearrangement joins TRBV2 to TRBJ1-2; D gene unclear. The germline CDR1 and CDR2 sequences are SNHLY and FYNNEI. This CDR3 region has 14 residues. V lost 6 bases and J 4 bases, leaving 15 bases between the germline ends. The chain's CDR3 is CASSPSTVAYGYTF. DNA of the CDR3: TGTGCCAGCAGCCCCTCTACAGTGGCCTATGGCTACACCTTC.

J is TRBJ1-6 and V is TRBV28; TRBD1 might be the D (5 bases). This CDR3 is built from 17 residues. Trimming left V 6 bases short and J 0 bases short, with 15 bases between. Germline V gene sequence: CDR1 MDHEN, CDR2 SYDVKM. This CDR3 reads CASSRGRGSSYNSPLHF. CDR3 bases: TGTGCCAGCAGCCGCGGTAGGGGATCCTCCTATAATTCACCCCTCCACTTT.

The rearrangement joins TRBV6-2 or TRBV6-3 to TRBJ1-4; 9 bases align to TRBD1. With V trimmed by 5 bases and J by 4 bases, 2 bases remained unmatched. Germline-derived CDR1 and CDR2 are MNHEY and SVGEGT. This CDR3 is 14 amino acids long. CDR3 loop: CASSPGQGNEKLFF. In DNA, the CDR3 is TGTGCCAGCAGTCCGGGACAGGGTAATGAAAAACTGTTTTTT.

This clone was seen only once. The rearrangement uses TRBV18 and TRBJ1-1, with D perhaps TRBD1 (5 bases). The CDR3 is 14 residues long. The germline V and J ends were trimmed by 4 bases and 5 bases, with 14 bases remaining between them. Germline V gives CDR1 KGHSH, CDR2 LQKENI. The CDR3 sequence is CASSRQGLGTEAFF. The CDR3 nucleotides read TGTGCCAGCTCACGTCAGGGTCTGGGTACTGAAGCTTTCTTT.

The chain couples TRBV7-9 to TRBJ1-3; 12 bases agree with TRBD1. The CDR3 consists of 18 residues. Germline lookup yields CDR1 SEHNR and CDR2 FQNEAQ (reference sequence). Trimming cost V 3 bases and J 0 bases; bases outside gene matches: 6. CDR3 sequence reads: CASSFRDRGRLSGNTIYF. The CDR3 DNA sequence: TGTGCCAGCAGCTTTAGGGACAGGGGGCGACTCTCTGGAAACACCATATATTTT.

V gene TRBV27 combines with J gene TRBJ2-7; 8 bases align to TRBD1. Germline V gene lookup returns CDR1 MNHEY and CDR2 SMNVEV (reference sequence). The trim removed 2 bases at V and 4 bases at J, leaving 7 bases unmatched. There are 15 residues in the CDR3. For the CDR3, the DNA is TGTGCCAGCAGTTTAGGCAGGGGGCTAGGGTACGAGCAGTACTTC. Protein sequence: CASSLGRGLGYEQYF.